This TCR beta chain came from a study of blood T cell repertoires in COVID-19 (dated by TCRdb to the early 2020s). In the study overall: Samples from collaborators originated in the United States, Italy and Spain and spanned both the acute and convalescent phases of COVID-19. The prospective study material was composed of cDNA or gDNA derived from T cells, B-cell-depleted T cells, or PBMCs. Subjects who had been exposed to COVID-19, were actively infected with it, or had recovered from it provided the deeply sampled blood TCRbeta repertoires that made up the dataset. The repertoires were made available in a free public database intended to serve as a resource for research on the immune response to SARS-CoV-2. Samples came from the ongoing ImmuneRACE study (first 160 participants) plus 1,254 subjects from 6 global collaborators. Sample metadata almost always included a de-identified subject ID, COVID-19 status, age in years and sex. Where available, HLA class I and class II types were obtained from metadata supplied by the sample provider rather than from assay-based typing. What the study reported, not specific to this receptor: Clinical and demographic metadata were provided uncurated, with the amount varying by source and participant.

A note on this clone: It has no known antigen specificity. Qualities for individual bases were not recorded, and no much larger clone is one base off.

The collaborating institutions used their own protocols to collect whole blood in K2EDTA tubes. Collaborator samples were shipped for TCRbeta analysis as frozen whole blood, isolated PBMCs, or DNA extracted from either sample type. The immunoSEQ Assay, a bias-controlled multiplex PCR, was used to amplify TCRbeta CDR3 regions from genomic DNA. The authors' analysis ran thus. Nucleated cell counts per sample were estimated from amplification of reference gene primers within the assay. To quantify the absolute abundance of each unique TCRbeta CDR3 rearrangement, sequence reads were collapsed and filtered. For each sample, productive Simpson clonality was calculated by taking the square root of Simpson's diversity index across productive rearrangements. Held by TCRdb, this immuneACCESS table contains in-frame sequences only and omits some clones. Under half of the omission traces to an unresolved V gene where checked; the cause of the rest is unknown. The V and J calls and clone size come from that table; D and trimming were worked out from the DNA. The sample contains under 100,000 clones, around 87% of them found a single time. 1.1% of the sample is taken by the ten largest.

Here V drops 0 bases and J drops 2 bases, and the junction holds 1 base not matched to any gene. Reading from cysteine to phenylalanine, the CDR3 counts 14 amino acids. CDR3 DNA only is kept here, 42 bases in frame from base 1. Sequences MNHEY (CDR1) and SVGAGI (CDR2) are obtained from the germline V gene. The specimen sequenced was peripheral blood. This TCR was sampled from a human donor in a cohort sampled during active COVID-19. This chain is built from TRBV6-5 and TRBJ2-7, with 7 middle bases fitting TRBD1. The sequenced DNA: TGTGCCAGCAGTTACTCCGACAGGGCCTACGAGCAGTACTTC. Its product reads: CASSYSDRAYEQYF.